One sample yielded the 3 T cell receptor beta chains listed below, sequenced in a study of naive and memory T cell subsets. An equimolar mix of two oligonucleotides served as the beta constant-region primer for TRBC1 and TRBC2. Nested alpha and beta constant-region primers with the SP2 primer drove four PCR rounds on ligated cDNA. TCRdb ran MiXCR on the UMI-ligation and nested PCR reads and lists one entry per CDR3 protein. The table has roughly 140,000 distinct CDR3 sequences, roughly a fifth seen once. The antigens for these receptors are not known. Notes on the study in general: Especially in CD8 cells, naive repertoires contained a few larger clonotypes, possibly CD45RA-re-expressing memory cells.

What was sequenced was naive CD8+ T cells from blood. The receptors stem from a human donor in good health.

The chain carries TRBV4-1 and TRBJ2-1; D is uncertain. The germline V and J ends were trimmed by 0 bases and 0 bases, with 12 bases remaining between them. The length of the CDR3 is 17 residues. Germline assignment: CDR1 MGHRA and CDR2 YSYEKL. CDR3: CASSQDDRDSSYNEQFF. In nucleotides, the CDR3 is TGCGCCAGCAGCCAAGATGATAGAGATAGCTCCTACAATGAGCAGTTCTTC.

V usage is TRBV5-4 and J usage is TRBJ2-1, with D maybe TRBD2 (6 bases). Trimming took 0 bases from V and 3 from J, leaving 13 bases between them. The CDR3 is 16 amino acids. The V gene's germline CDR1 is SGHNT and CDR2 YYREEE (reference sequence). For the CDR3, the DNA is TGTGCCAGCAGCTTGGTTTCGGGACTGAGCTACAATGAGCAGTTCTTC. Protein product: CASSLVSGLSYNEQFF. Using reference TRBV5-4 and TRBJ2-1 for the parts outside the CDR3, the full variable domain is ETGVTQSPTHLIKTRGQQVTLRCSSQSGHNTVSWYQQALGQGPQFIFQYYREEENGRGNFPPRFSGLQFPNYSSELNVNALELDDSALYLCASSLVSGLSYNEQFFGPGTRLTVL.

The chain carries TRBV5-5 and TRBJ2-7; no firm D call. This CDR3 comprises 13 residues. CDR1 is SGHKS and CDR2 is YYEKEE in the germline V gene (reference sequence). V was trimmed by 4 bases and J by 2 bases, leaving 10 bases between them. Here the CDR3 reads CASSPPTTYEQYF. The CDR3 DNA sequence: TGTGCCAGCAGCCCACCGACCACCTACGAGCAGTACTTC.